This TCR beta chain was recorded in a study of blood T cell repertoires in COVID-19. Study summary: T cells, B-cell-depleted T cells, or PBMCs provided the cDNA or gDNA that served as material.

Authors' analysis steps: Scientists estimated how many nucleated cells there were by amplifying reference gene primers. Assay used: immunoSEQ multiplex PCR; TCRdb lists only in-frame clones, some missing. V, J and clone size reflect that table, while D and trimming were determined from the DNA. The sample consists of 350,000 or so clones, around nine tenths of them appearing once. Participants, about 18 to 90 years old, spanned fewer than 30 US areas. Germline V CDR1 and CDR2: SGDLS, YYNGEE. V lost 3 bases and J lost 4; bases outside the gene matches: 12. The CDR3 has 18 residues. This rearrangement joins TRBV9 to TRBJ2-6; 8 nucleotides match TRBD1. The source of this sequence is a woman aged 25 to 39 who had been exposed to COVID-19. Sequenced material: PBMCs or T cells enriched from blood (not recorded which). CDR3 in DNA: TGTGCCAGCAGCGCCCTCCGGGACAGGCGAAACGGGGCCAACGTCCTGACTTTC. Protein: CASSALRDRRNGANVLTF.